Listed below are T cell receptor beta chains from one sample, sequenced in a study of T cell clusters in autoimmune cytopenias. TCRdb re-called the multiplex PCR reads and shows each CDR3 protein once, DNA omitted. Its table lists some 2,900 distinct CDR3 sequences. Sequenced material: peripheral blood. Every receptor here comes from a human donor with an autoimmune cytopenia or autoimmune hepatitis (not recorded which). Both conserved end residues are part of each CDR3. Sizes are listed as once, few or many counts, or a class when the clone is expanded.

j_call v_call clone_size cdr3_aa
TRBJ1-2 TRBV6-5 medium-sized CASREGQGYGYTF
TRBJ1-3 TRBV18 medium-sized CASSPMTGANGNTIYF
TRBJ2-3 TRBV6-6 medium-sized CASSYSNVPTQYF
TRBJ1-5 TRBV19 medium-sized CASSIWGEGQPQHF
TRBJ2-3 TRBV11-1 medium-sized CASSSGTSGREADTQYF
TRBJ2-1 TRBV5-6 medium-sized CASSLEIIAGTSYNEQFF
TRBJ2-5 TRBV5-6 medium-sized CASSKQGVEETQYF
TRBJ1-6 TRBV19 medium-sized CASARDSNNSPLHF
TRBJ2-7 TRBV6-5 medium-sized CASSYRGEQYF
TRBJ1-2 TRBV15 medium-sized CATSREVGGAGIHGYTF
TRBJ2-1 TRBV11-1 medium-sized CASSLKRGIGNEQFF
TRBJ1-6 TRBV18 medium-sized CASSPEGRSPLHF
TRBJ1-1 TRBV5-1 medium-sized CASSRGDSMNTEAFF
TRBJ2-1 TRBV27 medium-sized CASSLWVSHNEQFF
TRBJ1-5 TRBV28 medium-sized CASSSPTGQPQHF
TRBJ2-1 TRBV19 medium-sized CASSRGLAGDNEQFF